Following are 23 T cell receptor beta chains from one sample sequenced in a study of identical twins listed by TCRdb under 2016. Libraries were built with 5' RACE. The sequencer listed for this sample is Illumina HiSeq 2000. TCRdb handled the public reads itself, with Q25 trimming in fastp and clone calling in MiXCR, and kept productive beta chains. Rows with a matching CDR3 protein are joined into one entry that keeps the most common DNA and genes. This sample gives approximately 280,000 distinct CDR3 sequences in total; roughly 8.6% of them show up just once. The top ten hold 2% to 2.5% of the sample. The data were also submitted as part of a second study, on yellow fever vaccine responses in identical twins.

Sequenced: memory (CD45RO+) T cells sorted from blood. Taken with the paper, the label for cell subset or site translates to: CD45RO+ enriched T cells. These receptors all stem from a woman aged 18-35 years in good health.

The rearrangement uses TRBV7-8 and TRBJ2-7; no clear D. Germline V gene lookup returns CDR1 SGHVS and CDR2 FQNEAQ. The CDR3 runs 12 residues. V lost 1 base to trimming and J lost 0 bases, with 1 base between them. CDR3 DNA sequence: TGTGCCAGCAGCTTAGTCTCCTACGAGCAGTACGTC. Translating gives CASSLVSYEQYV.

This clonotype was seen repeatedly, ten times or more. V usage is TRBV4-2 and J usage is TRBJ1-3; D remains unclear. The CDR3 contains 14 residues. Trimming cost V 4 bases and J 3 bases, with 10 bases left between them. CDR1 and CDR2 (germline): LGHNA, YNFKEQ. CDR3 nucleotides: TGTGCCAGCAGCCCAGGCGAGGTTGGAAACACCATATATTTT. Its protein is CASSPGEVGNTIYF.

In this sample, this clonotype turned up a few times. The DNA for the CDR3 is TGTGCTAGTGGGGGCGGGACTCGCGACACAGATACGCAGTATTTT. Protein sequence: CASGGGTRDTDTQYF. The V gene is TRBV12-5, the J gene TRBJ2-3, with D possibly TRBD2 on 6 matching bases. The V end lost 6 bases, the J end lost 2 bases, and 15 bases lay between the germline ends. The CDR3 consists of 15 residues. Germline V gene lookup returns CDR1 LGHNT and CDR2 FRNRAP.

In its sample, this clonotype was seen a few times. The chain carries TRBV28 and TRBJ2-7, with 8 bases fitting TRBD1. The CDR3 sequence is 12 residues long. The V and J ends lost 5 bases and 12 bases, in that order; junction bases with no gene match: 9. From germline, CDR1 is MDHEN and CDR2 SYDVKM. CDR3 DNA: TGTGCCAGCAGTCAACGGACAGGGCGGTGGTACGTC. Translated: CASSQRTGRWYV.

This clonotype was seen ten or more times. The CDR3 nucleotides read TGTGCCAGCAGCCGAAAACACAGAACCTATAACTATGGCTACACCTTC. This encodes CASSRKHRTYNYGYTF. The chain employs TRBV6-1 and TRBJ1-2; D is ambiguous. The CDR3 is made up of 16 amino acids. V dropped 6 bases and J dropped 1 base, with 18 bases sitting between them. CDR1 is MNHNS, CDR2 SASEGT, per germline.

This clonotype came up a few times. The rearrangement joins TRBV29-1 to TRBJ2-4, with 10 bases matching TRBD1. This CDR3 is 11 amino acids long. Trimming removed 7 bases from V and 11 bases from J; junction bases left unmatched: 5. CDR1 is SQVTM, CDR2 ANQGSEA, per germline. The CDR3 bases are TGCAGCGGGACAGGGGGTGGGGTTCAGTACTTC. It codes for CSGTGGGVQYF.

A few counts support this clonotype. The V call is TRBV6-1, the J call TRBJ1-3; D is possibly TRBD1 (5 bases). Germline V gives CDR1 MNHNS, CDR2 SASEGT. The CDR3 contains 13 residues. Deletions cut 6 bases from V and 2 bases from J, with 8 bases between. The CDR3 here is CASSKDTGNTIYF. The CDR3, as DNA: TGTGCCAGCAGCAAGGACACTGGAAACACCATATATTTT.

This chain links TRBV25-1 with TRBJ2-7; TRBD1 or TRBD2 may be the D gene (8 bases each). The CDR3 totals 18 residues. Per germline, CDR1 MGHDK and CDR2 SYGVNS. The V end lost 0 bases, the J end lost 2 bases, and 20 bases lay between the germline ends. The CDR3 DNA reads TGTGCCAGCAGTGAATATAGCAGCGGGGGACAGGAAGCCTACGAGCAGTACGTC. This translates into CASSEYSSGGQEAYEQYV.

This clonotype was seen only a few times. This chain links TRBV6-1 with TRBJ2-3, with D possibly TRBD1 on 7 matching bases. From germline, CDR1 is MNHNS and CDR2 SASEGT. The CDR3 covers 15 residues. The ends were cut back, 7 bases at V and 2 bases at J, with 16 bases in the middle. The CDR3 DNA reads TGTGCCAGCACCCTCAGGGGGGATCTCACAGATACGCAGTATTTT. Translation gives CASTLRGDLTDTQYF.

The chain uses TRBV2 and TRBJ2-5; D gene ambiguous. Trimming cost V 8 bases and J 5 bases, with 18 bases left between them. This CDR3 contains 14 residues. The germline CDR1 and CDR2 sequences are SNHLY and FYNNEI. CDR3 amino acids: CASLRLVPGETQYF. The CDR3 bases are TGTGCCAGCCTAAGGCTCGTCCCCGGGGAGACCCAGTACTTC.

The sample holds a few counts of this clonotype. The chain employs TRBV20-1 and TRBJ1-5; D uncertain. This CDR3 spans 11 amino acids. Germline values: CDR1 DFQATT, CDR2 SNEGSKA (reference sequence). Trimming removed 3 bases at V and 6 bases at J, with 6 bases between. In DNA, the CDR3 is TGCAGTGCTAGTCCCGGTCAGCCCCAGCATTTT. Translation gives CSASPGQPQHF.

The chain uses TRBV6-1 and TRBJ1-1; TRBD1 might be the D (6 bases). Trimming stripped 8 bases from V and 1 base from J, with 11 bases between. Germline V gives CDR1 MNHNS, CDR2 SASEGT. There are 13 residues in the CDR3. CDR3 in DNA: TGTGCCAGCGTCGGGGGCCGGAACACTGAAGCTTTCTTT. This gives the protein CASVGGRNTEAFF.

The V gene is TRBV6-1, the J gene TRBJ2-5; maybe TRBD2 (6 bases). The V gene lost 5 bases and the J gene lost 4 bases, with 14 bases spanning the gap. The CDR3 totals 14 residues. CDR1 and CDR2 (germline): MNHNS, SASEGT. The CDR3 DNA reads as TGTGCCAGCAGTCCCTCCGGAGGGCGAGAGACCCAGTACTTC. It translates to CASSPSGGRETQYF.

This clonotype was detected many times. CDR3 nucleotides: TGTGCCAGCAGCTTAGGCTCTATGACAGATACGCAGTATTTT. This codes for CASSLGSMTDTQYF. The J gene is TRBJ2-3, the V gene TRBV13; D gene uncertain. Germline CDR1 and CDR2: PRHDT and FYEKMQ (reference sequence). This CDR3 is built from 14 residues. V dropped 0 bases and J dropped 3 bases, with 7 bases sitting between them.

Notes on this clonotype: The germline gene is not matched at one end of the junction; a read error may be the cause. The chain has TRBV3-1 and TRBJ2-5; TRBD1 might be the D (6 bases). Germline V gene sequence: CDR1 LGHDT, CDR2 YNNKEL (reference sequence). The CDR3 has 17 residues. The CDR3 loop reads CACSTVPWRQDQETQYF. The CDR3 DNA reads TGTGCCTGCAGCACTGTGCCTTGGAGACAGGACCAAGAGACCCAGTACTTC.

The chain is built from TRBV2 and TRBJ2-4, with D unclear. CDR3 length: 14 amino acids. Germline-derived CDR1 and CDR2 are SNHLY and FYNNEI. Trimming pared 6 bases from V and 4 bases from J, leaving 13 bases between. CDR3 in DNA: TGTGCCAGCAGACCCTCAAAAGATAAAAACATTCAGTACTTC. Protein product: CASRPSKDKNIQYF. Full variable domain (rest looked up from reference TRBV2 and TRBJ2-4): EPEVTQTPSHQVTQMGQEVILRCVPISNHLYFYWYRQILGQKVEFLVSFYNNEISEKSEIFDDQFSVERPDGSNFTLKIRSTKLEDSAMYFCASRPSKDKNIQYFGAGTRLSVL.

The CDR3 spells CSARGAVQSNQPQHF. The CDR3 DNA sequence: TGCAGTGCGCGGGGGGCGGTCCAGAGCAATCAGCCCCAGCATTTT. The chain links TRBV20-1 to TRBJ1-5; D is possibly TRBD1 (6 bases). Germline V CDR1 and CDR2: DFQATT, SNEGSKA (reference sequence). V was pared by 6 bases and J by 1 base, with 16 bases between. The CDR3 extends over 15 amino acids.

The sample holds many counts of this clonotype. The rearrangement links TRBV12-3 or TRBV12-4 to TRBJ2-3; tentative D call: TRBD2 (7 bases). V dropped 5 bases and J dropped 3 bases, with 21 bases sitting between them. This CDR3 has 17 amino acids. For the CDR3, the DNA is TGTGCCAGCAGTCACTCGCGCGGGGGCCTCAGAACAGATACGCAGTATTTT. It specifies CASSHSRGGLRTDTQYF.

This rearrangement joins TRBV10-1 to TRBJ1-1; D gene ambiguous. The germline V gene encodes CDR1 WNHNN and CDR2 SYGVQD (reference sequence). This CDR3 spans 11 amino acids. V lost 3 bases to trimming and J lost 7 bases, with 6 bases between them. The CDR3 DNA follows: TGCGCCAGCAGTGACTCGCGTGAAGCTTTCTTT. It codes for CASSDSREAFF.

This clonotype was seen a handful of times. The chain combines TRBV7-2 with TRBJ2-2; D is possibly TRBD2 (6 bases). Trimming took 1 base from V and 4 from J, leaving 13 bases between them. Germline V lookup: CDR1 SGHTA, CDR2 FQGNSA. This CDR3 is 16 amino acids long. The CDR3 region is CASSLVSSGPTGELFF. The CDR3 bases are TGTGCCAGCAGCTTAGTTAGTAGCGGCCCCACCGGGGAGCTGTTTTTT.

Of note for this clonotype: Germline is not matched at one junction end, which may reflect a read error. The rearrangement joins TRBV12-3 or TRBV12-4 to TRBJ2-1; D is perhaps TRBD2 (6 bases). The CDR3 runs to 18 residues. The DNA for the CDR3 is TGTGCCATCAGTCCGGCCCCCCTACTAGCAGGCTCCTACAATGAGCAGTTCTTC. This sequence encodes CAISPAPLLAGSYNEQFF.

V gene TRBV20-1 combines with J gene TRBJ1-1; 7 positions agree with TRBD1. The CDR3 spans 14 residues. Looked up from germline, CDR1 is DFQATT and CDR2 is SNEGSKA (reference sequence). The V segment lost 3 bases and the J segment 5 bases; nucleotides outside the gene matches: 9. CDR3: CSARGTAGKTEAFF. The CDR3, as DNA: TGCAGTGCTAGGGGGACAGCGGGGAAGACTGAAGCTTTCTTT.

This clonotype was found many times. This rearrangement joins TRBV5-1 to TRBJ1-1; possibly TRBD1 for D (5 bases). The V and J ends lost 4 bases and 7 bases respectively, with 14 bases between them. Germline V gene data show CDR1 as SGHRS and CDR2 as YFSETQ. This CDR3 comprises 13 residues. The CDR3 bases are TGCGCCAGCAGCGGGATGGGGACCCTTGAAGCTTTCTTT. It specifies CASSGMGTLEAFF. Variable domain in full (rest from reference TRBV5-1 and TRBJ1-1): KAGVTQTPRYLIKTRGQQVTLSCSPISGHRSVSWYQQTPGQGLQFLFEYFSETQRNKGNFPGRFSGRQFSNSRSEMNVSTLELGDSALYLCASSGMGTLEAFFGQGTRLTVV.